The clone carrying this T cell receptor beta chain was picked up many times. The data belong to a study of prognosis after radiotherapy for stage I lung cancer. The overall study: Whereas under 15 patients had adenocarcinoma, squamous cell carcinoma was the tumor in about seven.

The germline CDR1 and CDR2 sequences are LNHNV and YYDKDF (reference sequence). CDR3 size: 15 residues. Between the trimmed V and J ends, which lost 1 base and 0 bases, there was a span of 9 bases. Genomic DNA was subjected to two-round multiplex PCR for amplification of TCR beta CDR3. TRBV and TRBJ genes each had their own specific primers in first-round PCR. The second round, a PCR step, used universal primers. In TCRdb, the multiplex PCR reads were re-called with MiXCR into one record per CDR3 protein. This sample yields about 21,000 distinct CDR3 sequences, of which 43% are seen a single time; around 29% belongs to the top ten.

The receptor's source is a donor over 45 with non-small cell lung cancer. This chain links TRBV15 with TRBJ1-1; D remains ambiguous. Sequenced here: PBMCs, sampled before or after stereotactic body radiation therapy (not recorded which). The CDR3 nucleotides are TGTGCCACCAGCAGAGTCGGCAATATGAACACTGAAGCTTTCTTT. This codes for CATSRVGNMNTEAFF. Full variable domain (outside the CDR3, taken from reference TRBV15 and TRBJ1-1): DAMVIQNPRYQVTQFGKPVTLSCSQTLNHNVMYWYQQKSSQAPKLLFHYYDKDFNNEADTPDNFQSRRPNTSFCFLDIRSPGLGDTAMYLCATSRVGNMNTEAFFGQGTRLTVV.